Each of the 11 T cell receptor beta chains below was sequenced from the same sample in a study of radiotherapy plus CTLA-4 blockade in lung cancer. The table came from immunoSEQ multiplex PCR; TCRdb's copy has only in-frame clones and leaves some out. The repertoire consists of roughly 45,000 clones, with roughly 67% occurring once and the leading ten covering 20% to 25%. The starting material was peripheral blood, obtained from a patient treated with radiotherapy plus ipilimumab. All receptors come from a human donor with non-small cell lung cancer who had a partial response to radiotherapy plus ipilimumab.

The genes are TRBV18 and TRBJ2-1; the D gene is possibly TRBD2 (6 bases). Germline V gene data show CDR1 as KGHSH and CDR2 as LQKENI. Trimming removed 6 bases at V and 9 bases at J, with 15 bases between. This CDR3 is built from 13 residues. The CDR3 bases are TGTGCCAGCTCTCAACACCCCGGGAGTGAGCAGTTCTTC. Translation gives CASSQHPGSEQFF.

A few counts support this clone. The chain carries TRBV28 and TRBJ1-1; tentatively, D is TRBD1 (6 bases). The germline V and J ends were trimmed by 4 bases and 4 bases, with 19 bases remaining between them. This CDR3 has 16 amino acids. Germline V gene sequence: CDR1 MDHEN, CDR2 SYDVKM. The CDR3 sequence: CASSSMGMGARTEAFF. The CDR3 DNA reads as TGTGCCAGCAGTTCCATGGGAATGGGGGCCCGCACTGAAGCTTTCTTT.

The chain carries TRBV7-2 and TRBJ2-7; 12 nucleotides align to TRBD2. The length of the CDR3 is 16 residues. The V gene end was trimmed by 5 bases and the J gene end by 7 bases; junction bases not matched to a gene: 12. CDR1 and CDR2 from the germline V gene are SGHTA and FQGNSA. The CDR3: CASSRSRLAGAIEQYF. In DNA form, the CDR3 reads TGTGCCAGCAGCCGCTCTCGACTAGCGGGGGCGATTGAGCAGTACTTC. The whole variable domain, filled in from reference TRBV7-2 and TRBJ2-7, reads GAGVSQSPSNKVTEKGKDVELRCDPISGHTALYWYRQSLGQGLEFLIYFQGNSAPDKSGLPSDRFSAERTGGSVSTLTIQRTQQEDSAVYLCASSRSRLAGAIEQYFGPGTRLTVT.

As for this clone: The junction shows a germline mismatch at one end, possibly a read error. Other DNA sequences in the same sample also yield this CDR3. The chain joins TRBV4-2 to TRBJ1-1; D gene ambiguous. CDR3 length: 14 amino acids. From germline, CDR1 is LGHNA and CDR2 YNFKEQ. The CDR3, as DNA: TGTGCCAGCAGCCACGCAGGTCTTGACACTGAGGCTTTCTTT. Translation gives CASSHAGLDTEAFF.

The rearrangement uses TRBV10-3 and TRBJ2-5; 7 positions match TRBD2. CDR1 is ENHRY, CDR2 SYGVKD, per germline. V was clipped by 7 bases and J by 5 bases; unmatched bases: 4. CDR3 length equals 12 residues. CDR3 DNA sequence: TGTGCCATCAAGGATAGCGGGGAGACCCAGTACTTC. Translated, it gives CAIKDSGETQYF.

The chain combines TRBV10-3 with TRBJ1-2; D uncertain. CDR1 is ENHRY, CDR2 SYGVKD, per germline. V lost 4 bases, J lost 7 bases, and 7 bases lay in between. There are 11 residues in the CDR3. CDR3 protein: CAISVEGGYTF. Here the CDR3 DNA reads TGTGCCATCAGTGTGGAGGGTGGCTACACCTTC.

This chain joins TRBV25-1 and TRBJ2-7; a weak D match, TRBD2 (5 bases). V lost 5 bases, J lost 4 bases, and 9 bases lay in between. This CDR3 is 12 amino acids long. Germline V lookup: CDR1 MGHDK, CDR2 SYGVNS. Written as DNA, the CDR3 is TGTGCCAGCAGTTTCGGGATATACGAGCAGTACTTC. It encodes CASSFGIYEQYF.

This clone was found a few times. CDR3 amino acids: CASSPTDTGELFF. The CDR3 DNA reads as TGTGCCAGCAGCCCGACAGACACCGGGGAGCTGTTTTTT. The rearrangement uses TRBV6-5 and TRBJ2-2, with D possibly matching TRBD1 (5 bases). Germline V gives CDR1 MNHEY, CDR2 SVGAGI. There are 13 residues in the CDR3. V gave up 6 bases and J gave up 3 bases, with 8 bases separating them.

The chain employs TRBV2 and TRBJ2-1; 8 bases match TRBD2. The ends lost 5 bases at V and 4 bases at J; junction bases unmatched: 7. The CDR3 is 15 amino acids. Germline-derived CDR1 and CDR2 are SNHLY and FYNNEI. The CDR3 DNA reads TGTGCCAGCAGTATATTTAGCGGGGCTTACAATGAGCAGTTCTTC. The encoded protein is CASSIFSGAYNEQFF.

The chain links TRBV5-6 to TRBJ2-7, with D tentatively TRBD1 (6 bases). CDR1 is SGHDT and CDR2 is YYEEEE in the germline V gene. The CDR3 contains 13 residues. The V end was cut by 3 bases, the J end by 0 bases, with 7 bases between. The CDR3 nucleotides are TGTGCCAGCAGCTCCAGGGGCTCCTACGAGCAGTACTTC. It encodes CASSSRGSYEQYF. The entire variable domain, with the rest obtained from reference TRBV5-6 and TRBJ2-7, is as follows: DAGVTQSPTHLIKTRGQQVTLRCSPKSGHDTVSWYQQALGQGPQFIFQYYEEEERQRGNFPDRFSGHQFPNYSSELNVNALLLGDSALYLCASSSRGSYEQYFGPGTRLTVT.

The count of this clone is one. J is TRBJ1-6 and V is TRBV20-1; D not resolved. Trimming took off 3 bases at V and 15 bases at J, with 12 bases between the two ends. The CDR3 contains 11 residues. Germline CDR1 is DFQATT and CDR2 is SNEGSKA (reference sequence). The CDR3 is CSARSGLNLHF. CDR3 DNA sequence: TGCAGTGCTAGGTCTGGGCTAAACCTCCACTTT.